This TCR beta chain was profiled in a study of cytomegalovirus exposure and HLA in healthy donors. This clone was seen just once. Using immunoSEQ multiplex PCR, the repertoire was profiled, and TCRdb retains in-frame clones only, with some absent. The sample records about 130,000 clones, over 85% being singletons. The sequenced material came from PBMCs. The source of this sequence is a man younger than 45 in good health and CMV-seronegative.

Here the CDR3 reads CASSRGNRATEAFF. The CDR3 DNA is TGCGCCAGCAGCAGGGGGAACAGGGCCACTGAAGCTTTCTTT. The J gene is TRBJ1-1, the V gene TRBV5-1; D may be TRBD1 (6 bases). Between the trimmed V and J ends, which lost 4 bases and 4 bases, there was a span of 14 bases. Germline V lookup: CDR1 SGHRS, CDR2 YFSETQ. CDR3 length: 14 residues.